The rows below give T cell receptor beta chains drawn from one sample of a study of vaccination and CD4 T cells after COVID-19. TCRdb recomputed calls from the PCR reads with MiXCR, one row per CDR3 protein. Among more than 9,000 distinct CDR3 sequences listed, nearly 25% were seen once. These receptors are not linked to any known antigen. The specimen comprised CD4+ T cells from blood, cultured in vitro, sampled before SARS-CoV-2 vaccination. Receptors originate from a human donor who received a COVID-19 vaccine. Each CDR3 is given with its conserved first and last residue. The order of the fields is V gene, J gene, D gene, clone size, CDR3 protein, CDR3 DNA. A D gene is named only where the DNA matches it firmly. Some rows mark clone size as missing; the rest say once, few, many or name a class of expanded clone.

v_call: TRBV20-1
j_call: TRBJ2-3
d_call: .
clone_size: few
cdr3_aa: CSARDRLRTEGSDTQYF
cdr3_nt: TGCAGTGCTAGAGATCGGCTGAGGACGGAAGGTTCGGATACGCAGTATTTT

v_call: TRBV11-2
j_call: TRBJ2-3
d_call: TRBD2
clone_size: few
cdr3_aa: CASSPMGLAGGTDTQYF
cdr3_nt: TGTGCCAGCAGCCCCATGGGACTAGCGGGGGGCACAGATACGCAGTATTTT

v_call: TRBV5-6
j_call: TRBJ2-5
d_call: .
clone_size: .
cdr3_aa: CASSLAGAKTQYF
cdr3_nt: TGTGCCAGCAGCTTGGCTGGGGCGAAGACCCAGTACTTC

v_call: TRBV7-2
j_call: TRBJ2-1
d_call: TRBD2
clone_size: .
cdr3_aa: CASSPERGGYNEQFF
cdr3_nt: TGTGCCAGCAGCCCAGAGCGGGGGGGATACAATGAGCAGTTCTTC

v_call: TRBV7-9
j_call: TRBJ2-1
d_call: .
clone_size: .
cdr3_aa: CASTTTSGQYIEQFF
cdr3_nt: TGTGCCAGCACCACCACCTCCGGACAGTACATTGAGCAGTTCTTC

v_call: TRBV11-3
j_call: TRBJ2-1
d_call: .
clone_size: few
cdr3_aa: CASKTGPGNEQFF
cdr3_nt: TGTGCCAGCAAAACCGGCCCTGGAAATGAGCAGTTCTTC

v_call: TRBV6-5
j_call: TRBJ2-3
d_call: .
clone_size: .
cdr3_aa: CASSYNRQDTQYF
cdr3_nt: TGTGCCAGCAGTTACAACCGGCAAGATACGCAGTATTTT

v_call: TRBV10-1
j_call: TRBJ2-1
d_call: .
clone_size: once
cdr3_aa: CASSGGWSEYNEQFF
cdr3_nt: TGCGCCAGCAGTGGGGGGTGGTCGGAGTACAATGAGCAGTTCTTC

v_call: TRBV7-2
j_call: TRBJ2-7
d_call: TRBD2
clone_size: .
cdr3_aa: CASSYVISGAYEQYF
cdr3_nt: TGTGCCAGCAGCTATGTGATTAGCGGGGCCTACGAGCAGTACTTC

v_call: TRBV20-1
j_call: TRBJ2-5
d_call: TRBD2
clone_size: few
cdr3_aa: CSARRAGEQETQYF
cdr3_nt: TGCAGTGCTAGAAGAGCGGGGGAACAAGAGACCCAGTACTTC

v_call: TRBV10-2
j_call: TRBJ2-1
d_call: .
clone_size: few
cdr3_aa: CASSGPLNEQFF
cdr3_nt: TGCGCCAGCAGTGGGCCACTCAATGAGCAGTTCTTC

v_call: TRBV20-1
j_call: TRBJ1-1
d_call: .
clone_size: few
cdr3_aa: CSARRVANTEAFF
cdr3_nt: TGCAGTGCTAGGAGGGTTGCGAACACTGAAGCTTTCTTT

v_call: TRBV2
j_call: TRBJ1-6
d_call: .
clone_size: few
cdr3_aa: CASEADRNSPLHF
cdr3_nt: TGTGCCAGCGAGGCCGACCGCAATTCACCCCTCCACTTT

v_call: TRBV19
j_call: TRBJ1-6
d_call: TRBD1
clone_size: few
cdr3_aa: CASHTGAWNSPLHF
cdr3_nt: TGTGCCAGTCATACAGGGGCCTGGAATTCACCCCTCCACTTT

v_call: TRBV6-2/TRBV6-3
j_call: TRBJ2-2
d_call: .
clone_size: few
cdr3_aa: CASSRAGPPWRPGELFF
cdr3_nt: TGTGCCAGCAGCCGCGCGGGCCCCCCCTGGCGCCCCGGGGAGCTGTTTTTT

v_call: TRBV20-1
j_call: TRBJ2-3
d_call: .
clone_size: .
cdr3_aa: CSARWETSTDTQYF
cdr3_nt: TGCAGTGCTAGATGGGAAACTAGCACAGATACGCAGTATTTT

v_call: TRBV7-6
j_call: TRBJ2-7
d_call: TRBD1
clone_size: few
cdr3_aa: CASSLPRQGKQYF
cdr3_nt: TGTGCCAGCAGCTTACCGCGACAGGGAAAGCAGTACTTC

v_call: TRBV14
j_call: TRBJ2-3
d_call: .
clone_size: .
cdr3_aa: CASSQRLTSTDTQYF
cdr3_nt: TGTGCCAGCAGCCAACGACTTACTAGCACAGATACGCAGTATTTT

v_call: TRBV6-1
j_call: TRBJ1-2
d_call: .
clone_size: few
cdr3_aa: CASRHGNYGYTF
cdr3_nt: TGTGCCAGCAGACACGGGAACTATGGCTACACCTTC

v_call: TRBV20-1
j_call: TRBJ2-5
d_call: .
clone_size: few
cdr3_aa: CSARHARETQETQYF
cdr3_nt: TGCAGTGCTAGACACGCCCGGGAAACCCAAGAGACCCAGTACTTC

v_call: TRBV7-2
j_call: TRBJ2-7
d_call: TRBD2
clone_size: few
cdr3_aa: CASSTGLAGGQYEQYF
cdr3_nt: TGTGCCAGCAGCACCGGACTAGCGGGGGGGCAATACGAGCAGTACTTC

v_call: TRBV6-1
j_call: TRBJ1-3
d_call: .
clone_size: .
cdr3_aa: CASSEFKGISGNTIYF
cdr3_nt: TGTGCCAGCAGTGAATTTAAGGGAATCTCTGGAAACACCATATATTTT

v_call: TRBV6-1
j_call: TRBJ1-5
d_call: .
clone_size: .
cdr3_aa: CATQGPGNQPQHF
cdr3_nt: TGTGCCACCCAGGGACCAGGGAATCAGCCCCAGCATTTT

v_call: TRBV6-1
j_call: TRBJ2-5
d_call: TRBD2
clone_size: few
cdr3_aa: CASGLSTSGLQETQYF
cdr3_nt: TGTGCCAGCGGACTGAGCACTAGCGGGCTCCAAGAGACCCAGTACTTC

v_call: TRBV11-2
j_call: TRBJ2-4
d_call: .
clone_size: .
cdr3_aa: CASSATGWGNIQYF
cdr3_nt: TGTGCCAGCAGCGCCACTGGCTGGGGGAACATTCAGTACTTC

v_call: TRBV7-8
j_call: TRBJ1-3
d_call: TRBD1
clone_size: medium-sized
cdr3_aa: CASSVDREASTIYF
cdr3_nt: TGTGCCAGCAGCGTTGACAGGGAGGCTAGCACCATATATTTT

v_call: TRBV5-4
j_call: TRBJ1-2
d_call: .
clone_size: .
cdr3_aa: CASSLGGRLSYTF
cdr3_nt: TGTGCCAGCAGCTTGGGAGGGAGATTGAGCTACACCTTC

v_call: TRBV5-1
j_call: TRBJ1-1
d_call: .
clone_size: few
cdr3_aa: CASSFGDNTEAFF
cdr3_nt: TGCGCCAGCAGCTTTGGGGACAACACTGAAGCTTTCTTT

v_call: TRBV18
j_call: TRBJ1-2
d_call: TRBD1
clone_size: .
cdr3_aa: CASSPERGRGYTF
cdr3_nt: TGTGCCAGCTCACCAGAGAGGGGGCGCGGCTACACCTTC

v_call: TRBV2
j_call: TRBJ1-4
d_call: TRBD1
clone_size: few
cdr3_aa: CATLFPGQSNEKLFF
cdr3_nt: TGTGCCACCTTATTTCCGGGACAGTCTAATGAAAAACTGTTTTTT

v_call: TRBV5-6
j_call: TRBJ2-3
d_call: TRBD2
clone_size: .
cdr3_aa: CASSLAGGGTDTQYF
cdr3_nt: TGTGCCAGCAGCTTGGCGGGGGGTGGCACAGATACGCAGTATTTT

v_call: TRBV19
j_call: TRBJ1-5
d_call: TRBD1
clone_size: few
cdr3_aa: CASSARQGARSQHF
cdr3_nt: TGTGCCAGTAGTGCCCGACAGGGGGCTCGGTCCCAGCATTTT

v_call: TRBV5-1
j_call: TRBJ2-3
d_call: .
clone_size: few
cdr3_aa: CASSQRSGLGTDTQYF
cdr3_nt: TGCGCCAGCAGCCAGCGAAGCGGGCTAGGGACAGATACGCAGTATTTT

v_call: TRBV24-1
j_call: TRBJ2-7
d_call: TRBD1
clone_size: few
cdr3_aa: CATSESGDRFYEQYF
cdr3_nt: TGTGCCACCAGTGAGTCCGGGGACAGATTCTACGAGCAGTACTTC

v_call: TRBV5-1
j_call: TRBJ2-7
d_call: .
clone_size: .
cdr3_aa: CASSSSGLSRSYEQYF
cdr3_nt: TGCGCCAGCAGCTCATCTGGACTTTCCCGCTCCTACGAGCAGTACTTC

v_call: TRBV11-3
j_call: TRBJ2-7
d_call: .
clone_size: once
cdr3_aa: CASSLDLDSGISYEQYF
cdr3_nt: TGTGCCAGCAGCTTAGATCTAGACAGCGGCATCTCCTACGAGCAGTACTTC

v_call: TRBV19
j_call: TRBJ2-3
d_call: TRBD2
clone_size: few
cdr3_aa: CASSVRLAGDRDTQYF
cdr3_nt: TGTGCCAGTAGCGTAAGACTAGCGGGCGATCGTGATACGCAGTATTTT

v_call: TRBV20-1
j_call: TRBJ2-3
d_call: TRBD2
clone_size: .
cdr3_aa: CSARGLAGDTDTQYF
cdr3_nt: TGCAGTGCTAGAGGACTAGCGGGGGACACAGATACGCAGTATTTT

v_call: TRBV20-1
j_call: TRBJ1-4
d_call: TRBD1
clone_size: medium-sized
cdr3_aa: CSASQGVWATNEKLFF
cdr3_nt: TGCAGTGCTAGCCAGGGGGTCTGGGCAACTAATGAAAAACTGTTTTTT

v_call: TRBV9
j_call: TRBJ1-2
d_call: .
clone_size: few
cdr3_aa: CASSVVPGNYGYTF
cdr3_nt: TGTGCCAGCAGCGTAGTCCCTGGCAACTATGGCTACACCTTC

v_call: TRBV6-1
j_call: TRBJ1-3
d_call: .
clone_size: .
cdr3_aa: CASGEARESSGNTIYF
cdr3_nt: TGTGCCAGCGGTGAAGCGCGGGAGAGCTCTGGAAACACCATATATTTT

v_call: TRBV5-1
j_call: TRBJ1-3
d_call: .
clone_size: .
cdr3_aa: CASSLEGSAGNTIYF
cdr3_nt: TGCGCCAGCAGCTTGGAGGGGTCCGCTGGAAACACCATATATTTT

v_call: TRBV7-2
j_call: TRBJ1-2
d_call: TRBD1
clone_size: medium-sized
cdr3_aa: CASSSRTGGIYGYTF
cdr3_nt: TGTGCCAGCAGCTCTAGGACAGGGGGGATATATGGCTACACCTTC

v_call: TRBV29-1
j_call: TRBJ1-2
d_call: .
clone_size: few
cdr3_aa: CSVSGYLEGYTF
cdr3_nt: TGCAGCGTATCGGGGTACTTGGAGGGCTACACCTTC

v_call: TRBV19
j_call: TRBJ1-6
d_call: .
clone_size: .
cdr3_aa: CASSPGWMGKVAYNSPLHF
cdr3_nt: TGTGCCAGTAGTCCGGGATGGATGGGAAAGGTGGCTTATAATTCACCCCTCCACTTT

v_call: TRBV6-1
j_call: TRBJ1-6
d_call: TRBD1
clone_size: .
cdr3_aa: CASRSGGSYNSPLHF
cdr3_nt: TGTGCCAGCAGATCAGGGGGCAGCTATAATTCACCCCTCCACTTT

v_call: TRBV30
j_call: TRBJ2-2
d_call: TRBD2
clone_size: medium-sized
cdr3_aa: CAWSVTSGGAGELFF
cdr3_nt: TGTGCCTGGAGTGTCACTAGCGGGGGGGCCGGGGAGCTGTTTTTT

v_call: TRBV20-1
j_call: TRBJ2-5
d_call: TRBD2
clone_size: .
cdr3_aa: CSANQGLAGDETQYF
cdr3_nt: TGCAGTGCAAACCAAGGACTAGCGGGGGATGAGACCCAGTACTTC

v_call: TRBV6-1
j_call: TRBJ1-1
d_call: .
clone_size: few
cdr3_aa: CASRIQGLNTEAFF
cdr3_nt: TGTGCCAGCAGAATACAAGGGCTGAACACTGAAGCTTTCTTT

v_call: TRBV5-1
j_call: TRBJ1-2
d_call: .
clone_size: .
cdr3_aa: CASSGYQGNYGYTF
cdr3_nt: TGCGCCAGCAGCGGATACCAGGGGAACTATGGCTACACCTTC

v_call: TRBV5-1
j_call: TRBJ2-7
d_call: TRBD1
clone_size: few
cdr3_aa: CASSLGGTGAAYEQYF
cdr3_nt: TGCGCCAGCAGCTTGGGGGGGACAGGGGCCGCCTACGAGCAGTACTTC

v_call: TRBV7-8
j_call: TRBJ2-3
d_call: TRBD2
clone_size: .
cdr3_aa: CASSLVLAGGPDTQYF
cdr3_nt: TGTGCCAGCAGCTTAGTCCTAGCGGGGGGCCCAGATACGCAGTATTTT

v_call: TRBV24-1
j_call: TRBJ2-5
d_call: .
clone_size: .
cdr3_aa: CATSVGGFGGQETQYF
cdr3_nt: TGTGCCACCAGTGTGGGCGGGTTTGGGGGCCAAGAGACCCAGTACTTC

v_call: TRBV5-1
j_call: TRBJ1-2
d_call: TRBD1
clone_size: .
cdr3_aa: CASSFTGGSRGYTF
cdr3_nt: TGCGCCAGCAGTTTCACAGGGGGCTCTAGGGGCTACACCTTC

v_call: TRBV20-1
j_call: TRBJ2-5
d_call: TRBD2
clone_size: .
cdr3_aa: CSASRTGGETQYF
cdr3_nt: TGCAGTGCCTCCCGGACGGGAGGAGAGACCCAGTACTTC

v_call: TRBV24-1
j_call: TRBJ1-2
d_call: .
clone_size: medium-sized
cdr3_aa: CATSDLGPGGYTF
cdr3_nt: TGTGCCACCAGTGATTTGGGCCCGGGTGGCTACACCTTC

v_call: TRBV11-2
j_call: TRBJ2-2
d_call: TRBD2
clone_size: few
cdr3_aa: CASSGTGLAGANTGELFF
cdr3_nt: TGTGCCAGCAGCGGCACAGGGCTAGCGGGCGCGAACACCGGGGAGCTGTTTTTT